This T cell receptor (beta chain) was sequenced during a study of blood T cell repertoires in COVID-19. Study summary: Samples came from the United States, Italy and Spain, spanning acute and convalescent COVID-19.

Data came from immunoSEQ multiplex PCR; TCRdb stores just in-frame clones and leaves some out. The sample consists of 100,000 to 150,000 clones, approximately 86% of them appearing once. The Seattle patients, enrolled during active infection, were followed longitudinally. This sequence originates from a woman in her seventies with COVID-19, enrolled during active disease. The sample comprised peripheral blood.

The CDR3, as DNA: TGTGCCTGGAGTCCGGGAGCTAATAATGAAAAACTGTTTTTT. This encodes CAWSPGANNEKLFF. The chain uses TRBV30 and TRBJ1-4; D gene unclear. CDR1 and CDR2 (germline): GTSNPN, SVGIG (reference sequence). The CDR3 is 14 residues long. The V gene lost 2 bases and the J gene lost 4 bases, with 11 bases spanning the gap. Looking up the rest from reference TRBV30 and TRBJ1-4 gives the full variable domain: SQTIHQWPATLVQPVGSPLSLECTVEGTSNPNLYWYRQAAGRGLQLLFYSVGIGQISSEVPQNLSASRPQDRQFILSSKKLLLSDSGFYLCAWSPGANNEKLFFGSGTQLSVL.